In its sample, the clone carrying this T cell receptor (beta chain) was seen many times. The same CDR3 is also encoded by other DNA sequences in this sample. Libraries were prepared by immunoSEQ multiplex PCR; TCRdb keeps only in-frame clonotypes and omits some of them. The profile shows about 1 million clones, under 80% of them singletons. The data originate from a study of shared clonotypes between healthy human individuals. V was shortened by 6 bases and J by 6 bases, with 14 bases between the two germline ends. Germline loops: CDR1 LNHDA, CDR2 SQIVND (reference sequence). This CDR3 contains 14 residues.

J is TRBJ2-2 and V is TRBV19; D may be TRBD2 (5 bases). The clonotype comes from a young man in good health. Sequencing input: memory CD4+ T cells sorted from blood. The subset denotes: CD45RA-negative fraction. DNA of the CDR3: TGTGCCAGTAGGCCTTCCGGGGTGGCCGGGGAGCTGTTTTTT. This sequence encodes CASRPSGVAGELFF.